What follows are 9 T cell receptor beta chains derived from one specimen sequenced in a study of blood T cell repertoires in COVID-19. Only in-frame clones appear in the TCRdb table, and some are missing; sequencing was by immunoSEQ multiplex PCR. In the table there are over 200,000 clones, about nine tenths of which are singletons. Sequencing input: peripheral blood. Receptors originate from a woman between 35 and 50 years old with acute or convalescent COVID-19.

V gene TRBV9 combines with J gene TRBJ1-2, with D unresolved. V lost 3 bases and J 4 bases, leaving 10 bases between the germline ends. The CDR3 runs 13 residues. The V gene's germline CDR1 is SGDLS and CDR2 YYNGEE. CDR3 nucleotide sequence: TGTGCCAGCAGCGCCCAGTTTCTCTATGGCTACACCTTC. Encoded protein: CASSAQFLYGYTF.

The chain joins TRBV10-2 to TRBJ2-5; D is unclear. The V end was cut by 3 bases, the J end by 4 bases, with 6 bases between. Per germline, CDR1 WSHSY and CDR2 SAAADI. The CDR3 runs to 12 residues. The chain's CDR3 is CASSENLETQYF. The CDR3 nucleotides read TGCGCCAGCAGTGAAAACTTAGAGACCCAGTACTTC.

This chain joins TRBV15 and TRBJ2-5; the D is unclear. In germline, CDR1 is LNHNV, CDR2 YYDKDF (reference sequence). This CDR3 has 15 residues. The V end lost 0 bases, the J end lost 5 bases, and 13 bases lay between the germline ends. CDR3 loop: CATSRDGGFGETQYF. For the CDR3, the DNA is TGTGCCACCAGCAGAGATGGCGGCTTCGGGGAGACCCAGTACTTC.

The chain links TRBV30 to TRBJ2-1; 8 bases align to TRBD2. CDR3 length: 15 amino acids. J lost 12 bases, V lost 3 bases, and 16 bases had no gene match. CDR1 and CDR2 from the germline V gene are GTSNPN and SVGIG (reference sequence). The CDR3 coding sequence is TGTGCCTGGAGAGGGGGATTAGCGGGGTACGAGGGGCAGTTCTTC. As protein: CAWRGGLAGYEGQFF.

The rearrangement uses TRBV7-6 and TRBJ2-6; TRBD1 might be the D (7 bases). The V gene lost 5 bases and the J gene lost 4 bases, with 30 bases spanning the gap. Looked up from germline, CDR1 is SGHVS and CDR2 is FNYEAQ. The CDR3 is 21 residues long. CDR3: CASSLLAALAPGGSGANVLTF. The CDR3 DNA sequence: TGTGCCAGCAGCCTACTGGCCGCCCTGGCGCCAGGGGGGAGCGGGGCCAACGTCCTGACTTTC.

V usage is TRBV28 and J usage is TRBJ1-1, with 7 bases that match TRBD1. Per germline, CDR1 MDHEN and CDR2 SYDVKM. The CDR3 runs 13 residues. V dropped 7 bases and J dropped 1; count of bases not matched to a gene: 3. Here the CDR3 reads CASTGTANTEAFF. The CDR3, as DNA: TGTGCCAGCACCGGGACAGCGAACACTGAAGCTTTCTTT.

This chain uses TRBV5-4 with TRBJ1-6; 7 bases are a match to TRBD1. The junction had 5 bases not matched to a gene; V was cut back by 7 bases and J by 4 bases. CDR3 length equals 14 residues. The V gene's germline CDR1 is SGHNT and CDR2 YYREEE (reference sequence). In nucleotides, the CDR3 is TGTGCCAGCGCCCTACAGGGGTATAATTCACCCCTCCACTTT. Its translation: CASALQGYNSPLHF.

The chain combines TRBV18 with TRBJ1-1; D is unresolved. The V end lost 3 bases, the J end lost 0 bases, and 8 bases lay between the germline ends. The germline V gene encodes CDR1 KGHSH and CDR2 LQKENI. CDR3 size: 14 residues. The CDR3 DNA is TGTGCCAGCTCACCCCCAGGTATGAACACTGAAGCTTTCTTT. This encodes CASSPPGMNTEAFF.

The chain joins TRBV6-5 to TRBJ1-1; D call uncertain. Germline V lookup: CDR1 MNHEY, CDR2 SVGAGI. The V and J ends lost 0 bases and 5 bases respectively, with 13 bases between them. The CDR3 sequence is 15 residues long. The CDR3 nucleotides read TGTGCCAGCAGTTACTCCCTGGTGAGGCCGACTGAAGCTTTCTTT. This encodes CASSYSLVRPTEAFF.